This T cell receptor beta chain was identified during a study of T cell responses to AZD1222 COVID-19 vaccine. Sequencing used immunoSEQ multiplex PCR; TCRdb keeps in-frame clones, though not all of them. The sample has approximately 150,000 clones, 80% to 90% seen once. Study results and caveats: A rise in Spike-specific TCR breadth and depth followed two AZD1222 doses. Possibly, clonal diversity was underestimated; donors were largely white British and included more females. The span of vaccine-associated CD4 TCRs extended across spike, with dominance at 160-218 and 743-854.

Trimming stripped 2 bases from V and 1 base from J, with 9 bases between. This CDR3 region has 14 residues. Germline assignment: CDR1 SGDLS and CDR2 YYNGEE. Points on this clone: The antigen is undetermined.

The chain has TRBV9 and TRBJ1-1; D might be TRBD1 (5 bases). This sequence was found in an adult who received the MenACWY meningococcal vaccine as a control. Source: peripheral blood, taken 28 days after the second dose of the MenACWY control vaccine. The CDR3, as DNA: TGTGCCAGCAGCGTGGGACGGGAGAACACTGAAGCTTTCTTT. Protein: CASSVGRENTEAFF.